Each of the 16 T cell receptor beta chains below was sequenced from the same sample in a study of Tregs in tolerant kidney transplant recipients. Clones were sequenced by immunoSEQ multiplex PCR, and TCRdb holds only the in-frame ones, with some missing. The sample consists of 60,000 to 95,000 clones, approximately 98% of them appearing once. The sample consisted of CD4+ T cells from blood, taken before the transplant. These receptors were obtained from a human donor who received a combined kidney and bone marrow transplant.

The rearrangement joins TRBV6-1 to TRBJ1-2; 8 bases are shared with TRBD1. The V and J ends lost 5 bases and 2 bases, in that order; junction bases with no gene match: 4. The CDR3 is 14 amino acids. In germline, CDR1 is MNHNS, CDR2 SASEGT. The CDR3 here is CASSRGQGNYGYTF. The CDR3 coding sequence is TGTGCCAGCAGTAGAGGACAGGGAAACTATGGCTACACCTTC.

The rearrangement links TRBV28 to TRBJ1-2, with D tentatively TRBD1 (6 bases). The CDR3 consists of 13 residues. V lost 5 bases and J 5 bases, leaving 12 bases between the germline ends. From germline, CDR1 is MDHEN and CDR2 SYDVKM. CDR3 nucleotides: TGTGCCAGCAGTCCCGGGACAAGATATGGCTACACCTTC. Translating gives CASSPGTRYGYTF.

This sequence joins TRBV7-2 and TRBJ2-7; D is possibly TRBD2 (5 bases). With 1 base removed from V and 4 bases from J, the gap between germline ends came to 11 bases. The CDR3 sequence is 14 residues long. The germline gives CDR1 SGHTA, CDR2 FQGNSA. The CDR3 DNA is TGTGCCAGCAGCTTAGTTAGCGCTGCATACGAGCAGTACTTC. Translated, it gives CASSLVSAAYEQYF.

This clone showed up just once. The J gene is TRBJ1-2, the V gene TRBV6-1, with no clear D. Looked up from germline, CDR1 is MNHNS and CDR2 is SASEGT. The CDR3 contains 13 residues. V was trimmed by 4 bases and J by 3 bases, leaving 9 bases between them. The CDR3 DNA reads TGTGCCAGCAGTGTCCTAGTATACTATGGCTACACCTTC. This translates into CASSVLVYYGYTF.

The CDR3 DNA reads as TGCGCCAGCAGCTTGGCCCCCCCGGGACAGAGATTGGGCTACACCTTC. Translated, it gives CASSLAPPGQRLGYTF. The chain has TRBV5-1 and TRBJ1-2; 7 positions match TRBD1. This CDR3 region has 16 residues. V lost 0 bases, J lost 8 bases, and 13 bases stayed unmatched. Per the germline V gene, CDR1 is SGHRS and CDR2 is YFSETQ.

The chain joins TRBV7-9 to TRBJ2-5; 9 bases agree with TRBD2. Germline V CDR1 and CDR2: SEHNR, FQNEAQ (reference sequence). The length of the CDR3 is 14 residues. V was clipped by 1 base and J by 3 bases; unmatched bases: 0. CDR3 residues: CASSLGLAEETQYF. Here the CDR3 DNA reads TGTGCCAGCAGCTTAGGACTAGCGGAAGAGACCCAGTACTTC.

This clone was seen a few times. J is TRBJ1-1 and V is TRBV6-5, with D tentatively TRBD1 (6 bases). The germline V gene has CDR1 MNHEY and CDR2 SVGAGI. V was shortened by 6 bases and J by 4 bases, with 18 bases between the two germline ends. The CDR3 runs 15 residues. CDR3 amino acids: CASSPEFRTATEAFF. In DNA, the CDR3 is TGTGCCAGCAGCCCCGAATTTCGGACAGCCACTGAAGCTTTCTTT.

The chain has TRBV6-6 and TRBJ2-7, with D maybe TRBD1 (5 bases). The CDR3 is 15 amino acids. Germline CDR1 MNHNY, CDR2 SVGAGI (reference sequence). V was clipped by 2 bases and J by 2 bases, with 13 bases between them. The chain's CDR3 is CASSYNRQQAYEQYF. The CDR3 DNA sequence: TGTGCCAGCAGTTACAACAGACAGCAAGCCTACGAGCAGTACTTC.

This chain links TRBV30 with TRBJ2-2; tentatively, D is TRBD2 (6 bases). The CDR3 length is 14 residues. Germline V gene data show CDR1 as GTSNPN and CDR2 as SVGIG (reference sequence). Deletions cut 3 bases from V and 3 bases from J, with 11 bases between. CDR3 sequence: CAWSGRKDTGELFF. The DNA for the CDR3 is TGTGCCTGGAGCGGGAGAAAGGACACCGGGGAGCTGTTTTTT.

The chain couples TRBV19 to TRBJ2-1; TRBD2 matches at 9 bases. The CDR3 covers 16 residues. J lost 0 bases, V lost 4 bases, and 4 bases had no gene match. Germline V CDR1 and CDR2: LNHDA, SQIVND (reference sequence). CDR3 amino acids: CASSTPSGASYNEQFF. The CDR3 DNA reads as TGTGCCAGTAGTACTCCTAGCGGGGCCTCCTACAATGAGCAGTTCTTC.

The CDR3 loop reads CASSPIIGGLASTDGETQYF. CDR3 bases: TGTGCCAGCTCACCGATAATTGGGGGACTAGCGTCCACGGATGGAGAGACCCAGTACTTC. The J gene is TRBJ2-5, the V gene TRBV18; 10 positions agree with TRBD2. The V gene end was trimmed by 3 bases and the J gene end by 4 bases; junction bases not matched to a gene: 20. CDR1 KGHSH and CDR2 LQKENI come from the germline V gene. There are 20 residues in the CDR3.

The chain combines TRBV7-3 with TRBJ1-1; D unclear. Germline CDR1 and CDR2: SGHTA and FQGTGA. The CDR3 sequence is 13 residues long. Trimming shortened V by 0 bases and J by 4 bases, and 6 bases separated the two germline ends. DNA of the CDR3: TGTGCCAGCAGCTTAACGCGGAGCACTGAAGCTTTCTTT. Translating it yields CASSLTRSTEAFF.

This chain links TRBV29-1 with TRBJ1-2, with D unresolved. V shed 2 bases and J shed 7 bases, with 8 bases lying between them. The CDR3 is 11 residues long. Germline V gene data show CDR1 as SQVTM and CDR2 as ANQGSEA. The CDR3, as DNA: TGCAGCGTTGAATACGGCGGTGGCTACACCTTC. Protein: CSVEYGGGYTF.

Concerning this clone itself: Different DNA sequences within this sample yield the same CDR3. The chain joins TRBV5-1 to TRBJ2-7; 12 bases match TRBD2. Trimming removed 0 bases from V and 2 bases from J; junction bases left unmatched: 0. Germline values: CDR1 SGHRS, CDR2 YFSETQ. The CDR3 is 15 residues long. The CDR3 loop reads CASSLGLAGAYEQYF. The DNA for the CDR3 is TGCGCCAGCAGCTTGGGACTAGCGGGGGCCTACGAGCAGTACTTC.

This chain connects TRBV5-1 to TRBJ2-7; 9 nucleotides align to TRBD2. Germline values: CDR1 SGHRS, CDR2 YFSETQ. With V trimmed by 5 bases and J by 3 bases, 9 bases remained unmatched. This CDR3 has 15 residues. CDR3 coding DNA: TGCGCCAGCAGTCCCGGACTAGCGAAGAACTACGAGCAGTACTTC. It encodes CASSPGLAKNYEQYF.

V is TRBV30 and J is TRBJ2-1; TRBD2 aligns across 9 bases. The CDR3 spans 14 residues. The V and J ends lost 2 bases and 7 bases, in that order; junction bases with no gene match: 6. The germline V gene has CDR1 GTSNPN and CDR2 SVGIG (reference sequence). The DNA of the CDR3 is TGTGCCTGGAGTTGGCCTAGCGGGGTTAATGAGCAGTTCTTC. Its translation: CAWSWPSGVNEQFF.